This is a list of T cell receptor beta chains from one sample in a study of PD-L1 blockade in urothelial cancer. Profiled with immunoSEQ multiplex PCR; TCRdb holds only in-frame clones, not every one. The sample holds 90,000 or so clones, around 87% seen once. The sample was PBMCs, taken around atezolizumab (anti-PD-L1) treatment. All receptors derive from a man aged 55 to 70 with urothelial cancer. The CDR3 runs from the conserved cysteine through the conserved F or W. Clone size is not always given. Where it is, it says once, few, many or a class for expanded clones.

clone_size v_call cdr3_aa
few TRBV5-1 CASSLGTTSYGYTF
- TRBV5-1 CASSLGALLTDTQYF
- TRBV5-1 CASSLTAGATEQFF
- TRBV7-2 CASRANQETQYF
- TRBV18 CATRAAMAGNTEAFF
- TRBV4-1 CASSPSQGQLYEQYF
- TRBV30 CAWSRTDQETQYF
- TRBV21-1 CASSKKSSDLAGNTDTQYF
once TRBV5-5 CASSPWGLWLSQETQYF
- TRBV9 CASSGESGREETQYF
few TRBV6-5 CASSGIAGASEQYF
- TRBV19 CASSIQGDLGYGYTF
few TRBV30 CAWSVWAGAGNEQYF
- TRBV7-9 CASSLDSTYEQYF
- TRBV7-2 CASSSPELRRANTEAFF
- TRBV28 CASRTGNYGYTF
- TRBV18 CASSPMRGYNEQYF
- TRBV5-1 CASSLGGRTDTQYF
- TRBV12-5 CARAVGIEQYF
- TRBV6-1 CASILTGGAYEQYF
- TRBV5-1 CASSFIAGEETQYF
- TRBV9 CASSVGGGGASTDTQYF
- TRBV7-9 CASSQVPVF
once TRBV6-5 CASSYSKRGTDTQYF
- TRBV5-8 CASSLAGENEKLFF
few TRBV7-3 CASSLAGNTDTQYF
once TRBV5-1 CASSWTGPNTGELFF
- TRBV5-6 CASSAGGLGYTF
- TRBV30 CAWTVGAGNYGYTF
- TRBV9 CASSARGGALAYEQFF
once TRBV4-3 CASSQETGYGYTF
- TRBV10-3 CAISGLSGRDRGTEAFF
- TRBV9 CASSVLQGLNTGELFF
- TRBV18 CASSPGLGVDEQYF
- TRBV2 CASTQRAREGIDGYTF
- TRBV5-1 CASSLVGGLETYEQYF